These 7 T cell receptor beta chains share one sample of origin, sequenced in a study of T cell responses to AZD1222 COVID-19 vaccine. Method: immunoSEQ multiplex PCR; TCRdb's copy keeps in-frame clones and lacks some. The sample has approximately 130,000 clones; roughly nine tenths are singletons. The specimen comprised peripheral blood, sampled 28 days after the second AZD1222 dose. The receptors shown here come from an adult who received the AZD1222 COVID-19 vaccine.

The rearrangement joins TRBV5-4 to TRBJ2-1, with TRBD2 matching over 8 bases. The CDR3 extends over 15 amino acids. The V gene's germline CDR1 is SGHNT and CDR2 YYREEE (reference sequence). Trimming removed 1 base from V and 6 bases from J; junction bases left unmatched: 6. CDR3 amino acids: CASSLTAGVANEQFF. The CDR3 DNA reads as TGTGCCAGCAGCTTGACAGCGGGAGTAGCCAATGAGCAGTTCTTC.

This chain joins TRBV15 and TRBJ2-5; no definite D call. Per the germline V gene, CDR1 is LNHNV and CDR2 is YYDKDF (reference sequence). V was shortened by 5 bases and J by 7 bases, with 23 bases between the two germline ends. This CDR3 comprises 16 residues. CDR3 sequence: CATSSRWSLGLRTQYF. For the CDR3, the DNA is TGTGCCACCAGCTCCCGCTGGTCCTTAGGCCTGCGGACCCAGTACTTC.

The CDR3 bases are TGTGCCAGCTCGCGACAGGTTAATGAAAAACTGTTTTTT. This translates into CASSRQVNEKLFF. The chain carries TRBV18 and TRBJ1-4, with D possibly TRBD1 on 6 matching bases. The CDR3 sequence is 13 residues long. V dropped 6 bases and J dropped 4 bases, with 9 bases sitting between them. Germline V CDR1 and CDR2: KGHSH, LQKENI.

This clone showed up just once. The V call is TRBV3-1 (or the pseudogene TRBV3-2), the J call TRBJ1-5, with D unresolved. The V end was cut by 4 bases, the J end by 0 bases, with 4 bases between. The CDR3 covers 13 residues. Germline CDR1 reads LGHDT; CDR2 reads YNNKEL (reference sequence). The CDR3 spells CASSRGSNQPQHF. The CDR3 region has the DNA TGTGCCAGCAGCCGAGGTAGCAATCAGCCCCAGCATTTT.

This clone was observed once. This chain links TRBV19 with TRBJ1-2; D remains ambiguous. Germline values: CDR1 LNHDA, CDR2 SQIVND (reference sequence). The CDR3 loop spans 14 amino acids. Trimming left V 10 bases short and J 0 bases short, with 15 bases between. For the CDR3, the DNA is TGTGCCACCAACAAGGACTCAGCTAACTATGGCTACACCTTC. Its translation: CATNKDSANYGYTF.

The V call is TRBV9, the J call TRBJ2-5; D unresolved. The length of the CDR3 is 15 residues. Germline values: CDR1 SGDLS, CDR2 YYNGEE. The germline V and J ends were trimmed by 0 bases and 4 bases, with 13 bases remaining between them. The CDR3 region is CASSVGGTMGETQYF. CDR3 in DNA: TGTGCCAGCAGCGTAGGTGGCACAATGGGAGAGACCCAGTACTTC. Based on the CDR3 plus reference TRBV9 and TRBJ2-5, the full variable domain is DSGVTQTPKHLITATGQRVTLRCSPRSGDLSVYWYQQSLDQGLQFLIQYYNGEERAKGNILERFSAQQFPDLHSELNLSSLELGDSALYFCASSVGGTMGETQYFGPGTRLLVL.

The CDR3 reads CARGTTGTVYGYTF. For the CDR3, the DNA is TGTGCCAGAGGGACTACCGGGACAGTCTATGGCTACACCTTC. The chain joins TRBV2 to TRBJ1-2, with TRBD1 identical over 7 bases. Germline trimming cut 9 bases from V and 4 bases from J; bases unmatched to any gene: 11. Per germline, CDR1 SNHLY and CDR2 FYNNEI. CDR3 size: 14 residues.